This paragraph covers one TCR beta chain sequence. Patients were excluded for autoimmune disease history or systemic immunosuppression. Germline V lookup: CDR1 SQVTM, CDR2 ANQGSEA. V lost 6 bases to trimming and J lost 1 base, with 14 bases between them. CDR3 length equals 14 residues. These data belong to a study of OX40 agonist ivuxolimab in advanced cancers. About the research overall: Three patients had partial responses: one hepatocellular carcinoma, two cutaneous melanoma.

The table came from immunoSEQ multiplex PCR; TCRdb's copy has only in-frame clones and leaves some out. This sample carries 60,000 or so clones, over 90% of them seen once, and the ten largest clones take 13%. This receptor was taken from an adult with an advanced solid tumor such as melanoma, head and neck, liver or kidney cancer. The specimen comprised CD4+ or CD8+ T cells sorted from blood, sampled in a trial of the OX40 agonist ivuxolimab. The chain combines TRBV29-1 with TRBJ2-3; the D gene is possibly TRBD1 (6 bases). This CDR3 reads CSVEQGTGTDTQYF. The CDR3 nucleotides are TGCAGCGTGGAACAGGGAACCGGCACAGATACGCAGTATTTT.